These 6 T cell receptor beta chains were all obtained from the same sample, sequenced in a study of blood T cell repertoires in COVID-19. Libraries were prepared by immunoSEQ multiplex PCR; TCRdb keeps only in-frame clonotypes and omits some of them. The sample holds about half a million clones, roughly 85% seen once. The sequencing input was peripheral blood. The receptors shown here come from a human donor in a cohort sampled during active COVID-19.

The V and J genes are TRBV11-1 and TRBJ1-5; maybe TRBD1 (6 bases). Trimming pared 1 base from V and 3 bases from J, leaving 10 bases between. CDR1 SGHAT and CDR2 FQDESV come from the germline V gene (reference sequence). The CDR3 has 15 amino acids. The CDR3 DNA is TGTGCCAGCAGCTTAGATGGACAGCTCAATCAGCCCCAGCATTTT. This sequence encodes CASSLDGQLNQPQHF.

This clone was found once. The J gene is TRBJ2-7, the V gene TRBV5-4; D is perhaps TRBD2 (6 bases). V gave up 4 bases and J gave up 1 base, with 12 bases separating them. CDR1 is SGHNT, CDR2 YYREEE, per germline (reference sequence). The CDR3 is 14 amino acids. CDR3 loop: CASSPGLTSYEQYF. The CDR3 DNA is TGTGCCAGCAGCCCGGGACTCACATCCTACGAGCAGTACTTC.

This clone appeared a single time. The rearrangement uses TRBV18 and TRBJ2-3; D ambiguous. CDR1 is KGHSH and CDR2 is LQKENI in the germline V gene. The germline V and J ends were trimmed by 3 bases and 2 bases, with 9 bases remaining between them. The CDR3 consists of 14 residues. The CDR3 loop reads CASSPGATTDTQYF. CDR3 bases: TGTGCCAGCTCACCCGGTGCTACCACAGATACGCAGTATTTT.

The rearrangement joins TRBV29-1 to TRBJ2-3; D perhaps matches TRBD2 (5 bases). There are 14 residues in the CDR3. The ends were cut back, 2 bases at V and 2 bases at J, with 11 bases in the middle. Germline V gene lookup returns CDR1 SQVTM and CDR2 ANQGSEA. The DNA for the CDR3 is TGCAGCGTTGAAACTGGACTGATCACAGATACGCAGTATTTT. Amino acid sequence: CSVETGLITDTQYF.

This clone appeared a few times. The CDR3 region is CASSVKMRPGQGEYEQYF. Written as DNA, the CDR3 is TGTGCCAGCAGTGTCAAGATGCGTCCGGGACAGGGGGAATACGAGCAGTACTTC. V gene TRBV2 combines with J gene TRBJ2-7; 11 nucleotides match TRBD1. Trimming cost V 4 bases and J 4 bases; bases outside gene matches: 15. Germline values: CDR1 SNHLY, CDR2 FYNNEI. The CDR3 has 18 residues. The whole variable domain, filled in from reference TRBV2 and TRBJ2-7, reads EPEVTQTPSHQVTQMGQEVILRCVPISNHLYFYWYRQILGQKVEFLVSFYNNEISEKSEIFDDQFSVERPDGSNFTLKIRSTKLEDSAMYFCASSVKMRPGQGEYEQYFGPGTRLTVT.

The genes are TRBV5-4 and TRBJ1-1; D is unclear. From germline, CDR1 is SGHNT and CDR2 YYREEE (reference sequence). V was clipped by 1 base and J by 1 base, with 14 bases between them. The CDR3 is made up of 16 amino acids. CDR3: CASSLFPGMANTEAFF. The DNA for the CDR3 is TGTGCCAGCAGCTTGTTCCCAGGTATGGCGAACACTGAAGCTTTCTTT.